These T cell receptor beta chains were read from a single sample in a study of tumor-infiltrating lymphocytes in primary liver carcinoma. From the multiplex PCR reads, TCRdb called clonotypes with MiXCR, one entry per CDR3 protein. The data contain more than 150,000 distinct CDR3 sequences, about 60% of them singletons. The source material was peripheral blood. These receptors all stem from a man aged 35-49 years with primary liver carcinoma and hepatitis B virus infection. CDR3s include the opening cysteine and the closing phenylalanine or tryptophan. The D gene is left open where the match is weak. Where a row states a size, it is once, few, many or the class of an expanded clone; other rows omit it.

cdr3_length j_call d_call clone_size v_call cdr3_aa cdr3_nt
18 TRBJ2-3 TRBD2 NA TRBV29-1 CGASGVRTSGRATDTQYF TGCGGCGCGTCAGGGGTGCGGACCAGCGGGAGGGCCACAGATACGCAGTATTTT
14 TRBJ1-1 NA NA TRBV7-9 CASSLVRGGAEPFF TGTGCCAGCAGCTTAGTACGGGGGGGGGCTGAACCTTTCTTT
14 TRBJ2-7 TRBD1 few TRBV12-3/TRBV12-4 CASSLRDRDNEQYF TGTGCCAGCAGTCTCCGGGACAGGGATAACGAGCAGTACTTC
13 TRBJ2-1 TRBD2 many TRBV6-1 CASSENGREGSFF TGTGCCAGCAGTGAAAACGGGAGGGAGGGCTCTTTCTTC
13 TRBJ1-2 NA NA TRBV5-6 CASSRDPNYGYTF TGTGCCAGCAGTCGAGACCCTAACTATGGCTACACCTTC
12 TRBJ2-3 NA NA TRBV10-3 CANSGSTDTQYF TGTGCCAACAGCGGGAGCACAGATACGCAGTATTTT
14 TRBJ2-7 NA few TRBV29-1 CSVVGQESSYEQYF TGCAGCGTTGTAGGCCAGGAGAGCTCCTACGAGCAGTACTTC
14 TRBJ2-1 TRBD2 NA TRBV29-1 CSVDPREGPNEQFF TGCAGCGTCGACCCTAGGGAGGGCCCCAATGAGCAGTTCTTC
15 TRBJ2-7 NA NA TRBV10-3 CAISESTRRFYEQYF TGTGCCATCAGTGAGTCGACTCGGAGATTCTACGAGCAGTACTTC
14 TRBJ1-5 NA few TRBV12-3/TRBV12-4 CASSLTAGNQPQHF TGTGCCAGCAGTTTGACAGCAGGCAATCAGCCCCAGCATTTT
15 TRBJ1-1 TRBD1 NA TRBV7-8 CASRIGGPGRAEAFF TGTGCCAGCCGAATAGGGGGCCCAGGGAGGGCTGAAGCTTTCTTT
12 TRBJ1-1 NA few TRBV29-1 CSALATDTEAFF TGCAGCGCCCTAGCAACGGACACTGAAGCTTTCTTT
16 TRBJ1-2 NA NA TRBV9 CASRDEGVPKNYGYTF TGTGCCAGCAGAGACGAGGGAGTCCCAAAGAACTATGGCTACACCTTC
15 TRBJ2-7 TRBD2 few TRBV5-1 CASSLGLAGGDEQYF TGCGCCAGCAGCTTAGGACTAGCGGGGGGGGACGAGCAGTACTTC
15 TRBJ1-4 NA NA TRBV5-1 CANSLRTATNEKLFF TGCGCCAACAGCCTCCGGACAGCAACTAATGAAAAACTGTTTTTT
15 TRBJ2-7 TRBD2 NA TRBV6-6 CASSRERREPYEQYF TGTGCCAGCAGCCGTGAGAGGCGGGAGCCCTACGAGCAATACTTC
13 TRBJ2-1 NA NA TRBV30 CAWSVLLDDEQFF TGTGCCTGGAGTGTACTCTTAGACGATGAGCAGTTCTTC
13 TRBJ2-5 NA many TRBV11-1 CASSFLIQETQYF TGTGCCAGCAGCTTCCTAATCCAAGAGACCCAGTACTTC
14 TRBJ2-7 NA NA TRBV6-5 CASTRGGRTGEQYF TGTGCCAGCACCCGCGGGGGCAGGACGGGCGAGCAGTACTTC
13 TRBJ2-7 TRBD2 once TRBV6-1 CAASVAGGNEQYF TGTGCCGCCAGCGTAGCGGGAGGGAACGAGCAGTACTTC
12 TRBJ2-3 NA NA TRBV5-4 CASSFEGDMQYF TGTGCCAGCAGCTTTGAGGGAGATATGCAGTATTTT
16 TRBJ1-4 TRBD1 many TRBV11-2 CASRPAGDSQNEKLFF TGTGCCAGCAGGCCAGCCGGGGACAGCCAAAATGAAAAACTGTTTTTT
15 TRBJ2-5 NA NA TRBV6-1 CASSEGPSRGETQYF TGTGCCAGCAGTGAGGGCCCCTCAAGAGGAGAGACCCAGTACTTC
14 TRBJ2-3 NA NA TRBV14 CASNRDSNTGTQYF TGTGCCAGCAACCGGGACTCCAACACAGGTACGCAGTATTTT
15 TRBJ2-1 TRBD2 NA TRBV11-2 CASSLDLAEVDEQSF TGTGCCAGCAGCTTAGACCTAGCGGAAGTGGATGAGCAGTCCTTC
13 TRBJ1-1 NA NA TRBV7-8 CASSLEQGAGAFF TGTGCCAGCAGCTTAGAACAGGGCGCTGGAGCTTTCTTT
17 TRBJ2-3 NA NA TRBV14 CASSSDAAITSTDTQYF TGTGCCAGCAGTTCCGACGCAGCGATAACTAGCACAGATACGCAGTATTTT
16 TRBJ2-1 TRBD2 few TRBV12-3/TRBV12-4 CASSWRAGDVYNEQFF TGTGCCAGCAGTTGGAGAGCGGGAGATGTCTACAATGAGCAGTTCTTC
12 TRBJ1-2 NA many TRBV4-2 CASSQDLRGYTF TGTGCCAGCAGCCAAGACCTCAGGGGCTACACCTTC
16 TRBJ2-7 TRBD2 NA TRBV6-5 CASSPFAGGVSDEQYF TGTGCCAGCAGCCCCTTCGCGGGAGGGGTATCAGACGAGCAGTACTTC
15 TRBJ2-1 TRBD1 NA TRBV12-5 CASGLGQGSYNEQFF TGTGCTAGTGGTTTAGGACAGGGGTCCTACAATGAGCAGTTCTTC
15 TRBJ2-7 TRBD1 few TRBV5-1 CASSLTDRERNEQYF TGCGCCAGCAGCTTGACGGACAGGGAAAGGAACGAGCAGTACTTC
13 TRBJ2-3 NA NA TRBV7-8 CASSFAPPDTQYF TGTGCCAGCAGCTTCGCCCCTCCGGATACGCAGTATTTT
14 TRBJ1-1 NA NA TRBV12-3/TRBV12-4 CASSSRSERGEAFF TGTGCCAGCAGTTCCAGGAGCGAGAGGGGAGAAGCTTTCTTT
14 TRBJ2-2 NA NA TRBV6-1 CASRVNGGPGELFF TGTGCCAGCAGGGTCAATGGGGGGCCCGGGGAGCTGTTTTTT
14 TRBJ1-5 TRBD1 NA TRBV10-2 CASRDNRGSQPQHF TGCGCCAGCAGGGACAACAGGGGTTCTCAGCCCCAGCATTTT
12 TRBJ2-5 NA NA TRBV25-1 CASSDLVETQYF TGTGCCAGCAGTGACCTAGTGGAGACCCAGTACTTC
15 TRBJ2-3 NA NA TRBV29-1 CNVGSGLLGTDTQYF TGCAACGTTGGAAGCGGTCTGCTAGGAACGGATACGCAGTATTTT
16 TRBJ2-4 NA few TRBV6-6 CASSPGSLQAKNIQYF TGTGCCAGCAGTCCCGGGTCCCTCCAAGCCAAAAACATTCAGTACTTC
19 TRBJ2-3 NA many TRBV5-5 CASSWLPAEPGLPLGTQYF TGTGCCAGCAGCTGGCTCCCCGCTGAACCGGGACTCCCTTTGGGTACGCAGTATTTT
11 TRBJ2-3 NA NA TRBV11-2 CASTTADTQYF TGTGCCAGCACCACCGCAGATACGCAGTATTTT
16 TRBJ2-3 NA once TRBV11-2 CASSALRGERTDMLYF TGTGCCAGCAGCGCACTTAGGGGGGAGCGCACAGATATGCTGTATTTT
15 TRBJ2-7 NA NA TRBV28 CASSFPWGGIYEQYF TGTGCCAGCAGTTTTCCCTGGGGCGGTATCTACGAGCAGTACTTC
15 TRBJ2-7 TRBD1 once TRBV5-4 CASTSSPDRFGEQYF TGTGCCAGCACCTCGTCGCCGGACAGGTTCGGCGAGCAGTACTTC
16 TRBJ2-5 TRBD2 NA TRBV4-1 CASSQEESGRAETQYF TGCGCCAGCAGCCAAGAAGAGAGCGGGAGGGCGGAGACCCAGTACTTC
16 TRBJ1-2 NA NA TRBV11-2 CASSLQGREASYGYTF TGTGCCAGCAGCTTACAGGGACGGGAGGCTAGCTATGGCTACACCTTC
14 TRBJ2-7 TRBD1 NA TRBV6-1 CASSPQTGVDEQYF TGTGCCAGCAGTCCACAGACAGGGGTCGACGAGCAGTACTTC
15 TRBJ2-5 NA NA TRBV11-1 CVSSLIRIGWGTQYF TGTGTCAGCAGCTTAATCAGGATAGGTTGGGGGACCCAGTACTTC
13 TRBJ1-1 NA NA TRBV12-3/TRBV12-4 CASSLIGGGEAFF TGTGCCAGCAGTTTGATTGGGGGGGGAGAAGCTTTCTTT
12 TRBJ2-1 NA many TRBV29-1 CSVQDGYNEQFF TGCAGCGTTCAGGACGGTTACAATGAGCAGTTCTTC
13 TRBJ1-3 NA few TRBV12-3/TRBV12-4 CASSRGTGNTIYF TGTGCCAGCAGTAGGGGTACTGGAAACACCATATATTTT